The clone carrying this T cell receptor beta chain was observed once. Using immunoSEQ multiplex PCR, the repertoire was profiled, and TCRdb retains in-frame clones only, with some absent. Of under 75,000 clones listed, 86% are singletons. CDR1 is SGHTA and CDR2 is FQGNSA in the germline V gene. Trimming removed 2 bases from V and 14 bases from J, with 16 bases in between. The CDR3 runs 14 residues. The data stem from a study of T cells in localized non-small cell lung cancer. The chain uses TRBV7-2 and TRBJ1-6; no firm D call. The specimen was peripheral blood, collected before any cancer treatment. The receptor was derived from a male donor at least 60 years old with stage III squamous cell lung carcinoma. CDR3 sequence: CASSLTNSPVSLHF. CDR3 DNA sequence: TGTGCCAGCAGCTTAACTAACAGCCCAGTTTCCCTCCACTTT.